Listed here are 24 T cell receptor beta chains from one sample, sequenced in a study of cytomegalovirus exposure and HLA in healthy donors. PCR was performed using 60 Vbeta and 13 Jbeta primers. The repertoire was sequenced with immunoSEQ multiplex PCR; TCRdb's copy has only in-frame clones and lacks some. Of around 210,000 clones in the sample, 65% to 85% are singletons; the top ten hold 2.9%. Sequences were obtained from PBMCs. These receptors were taken from a woman in her twenties or thirties in good health and CMV-seronegative.

This clone showed up just a few times. The rearrangement links TRBV20-1 to TRBJ2-1; D remains unclear. Trimming took 2 bases from V and 9 from J, leaving 8 bases between them. The CDR3 contains 11 residues. Germline lookup yields CDR1 DFQATT and CDR2 SNEGSKA (reference sequence). The CDR3 sequence: CSARQSSEQFF. CDR3 coding DNA: TGCAGTGCTAGACAATCGAGTGAGCAGTTCTTC.

The genes are TRBV11-2 and TRBJ1-2, with D tentatively TRBD1 (6 bases). Germline-derived CDR1 and CDR2 are SGHAT and FQNNGV. Trimming pared 4 bases from V and 2 bases from J, leaving 11 bases between. CDR3 length: 14 amino acids. CDR3 region: CASSSWTANYGYTF. In DNA, the CDR3 is TGTGCCAGCAGCTCCTGGACAGCAAACTATGGCTACACCTTC.

This sequence joins TRBV2 and TRBJ1-5; D gene uncertain. V was cut by 5 bases and J by 0 bases, with 11 bases left in between. The length of the CDR3 is 15 residues. In germline, CDR1 is SNHLY, CDR2 FYNNEI. Here the CDR3 reads CASSPGITSNQPQHF. Here the CDR3 DNA reads TGTGCCAGCAGTCCAGGAATAACTAGCAATCAGCCCCAGCATTTT.

The J gene is TRBJ1-5, the V gene TRBV5-5; tentatively, D is TRBD1 (6 bases). Trimming removed 2 bases from V and 1 base from J, with 10 bases in between. The germline V gene encodes CDR1 SGHKS and CDR2 YYEKEE (reference sequence). CDR3 length equals 15 residues. CDR3 sequence: CASSLDRKSNQPQHF. Written as DNA, the CDR3 is TGTGCCAGCAGCTTAGACAGGAAGAGCAATCAGCCCCAGCATTTT.

The chain is built from TRBV18 and TRBJ1-2; 11 bases are a match to TRBD1. The ends lost 5 bases at V and 4 bases at J; junction bases unmatched: 6. The CDR3 totals 15 residues. From germline, CDR1 is KGHSH and CDR2 LQKENI. DNA for the CDR3: TGTGCCAGCTCAGTTCCCGGGACAGGGGGCTATGGCTACACCTTC. This codes for CASSVPGTGGYGYTF.

Concerning this clone: A junction end diverges from the germline sequence, so it may reflect a read error. The chain carries TRBV7-7 and TRBJ2-7; TRBD2 matches at 7 bases. Germline V CDR1 and CDR2: SSHAT, FNYEAQ (reference sequence). The CDR3 spans 14 residues. The CDR3 sequence: CASSLSALGGEQYF. The DNA of the CDR3 is TGTGCTAGCAGCTTAAGCGCCCTGGGAGGGGAGCAGTACTTC.

This chain uses TRBV5-4 with TRBJ2-5, with 14 bases identical to TRBD2. Germline CDR1 and CDR2: SGHNT and YYREEE (reference sequence). With 8 bases clipped from V and 1 base from J, the junction kept 13 bases outside the gene matches. CDR3 length equals 18 residues. CDR3 DNA sequence: TGTGCCAGTAGCCCGGGGACTAGCGGGGGACCACTCCAAGAGACCCAGTACTTC. It is translated as CASSPGTSGGPLQETQYF.

This chain links TRBV7-8 with TRBJ2-2; TRBD2 matches at 11 bases. There are 16 residues in the CDR3. After removal of 6 bases from V and 0 bases from J, the junction contained 3 bases not matched to a gene. Germline lookup yields CDR1 SGHVS and CDR2 FQNEAQ. In DNA form, the CDR3 reads TGTGCCAGCAGAATACTAGCGGGAGCGAACACCGGGGAGCTGTTTTTT. Protein product: CASRILAGANTGELFF.

The rearrangement uses TRBV19 and TRBJ1-2, with 7 nucleotides matching TRBD1. CDR1 is LNHDA and CDR2 is SQIVND in the germline V gene (reference sequence). The J segment lost 4 bases and the V segment lost 8 bases, leaving 16 bases of the junction unmatched. This CDR3 has 16 residues. The CDR3 loop reads CASQRLDRHGAYGYTF. For the CDR3, the DNA is TGTGCCAGTCAAAGGCTGGACAGGCACGGTGCCTATGGCTACACCTTC.

The gene calls are TRBV28 and TRBJ1-5; 8 bases match TRBD1. The germline V gene has CDR1 MDHEN and CDR2 SYDVKM. V lost 5 bases to trimming and J lost 5 bases; unmatched junction nucleotides: 5. This CDR3 is 14 amino acids long. CDR3 sequence: CASSPIQGDQPQHF. CDR3 nucleotide sequence: TGTGCCAGCAGTCCGATACAGGGGGATCAGCCCCAGCATTTT. The whole variable domain, filled in from reference TRBV28 and TRBJ1-5, reads DVKVTQSSRYLVKRTGEKVFLECVQDMDHENMFWYRQDPGLGLRLIYFSYDVKMKEKGDIPEGYSVSREKKERFSLILESASTNQTSMYLCASSPIQGDQPQHFGDGTRLSIL.

This rearrangement joins TRBV10-3 to TRBJ2-1; 9 bases fit TRBD1. In germline, CDR1 is ENHRY, CDR2 SYGVKD. After removal of 2 bases from V and 6 bases from J, the junction contained 5 bases not matched to a gene. The length of the CDR3 is 15 residues. The CDR3 region has the DNA TGTGCCATCAGTGAGCCGGGACAGGGCACCAATGAGCAGTTCTTC. Residues: CAISEPGQGTNEQFF.

This clone was counted between two and nine times. The rearrangement joins TRBV6-5 to TRBJ2-1, with 7 bases lining up with TRBD1. Germline V gene data show CDR1 as MNHEY and CDR2 as SVGAGI. The CDR3 spans 16 residues. V lost 2 bases and J lost 5; bases outside the gene matches: 9. CDR3 coding DNA: TGTGCCAGCAGTTACAGGGGGCTATGGGAAAACAATGAGCAGTTCTTC. Translating it yields CASSYRGLWENNEQFF.

The chain couples TRBV7-8 to TRBJ1-6; 10 bases fit TRBD1. Germline V CDR1 and CDR2: SGHVS, FQNEAQ. J gave up 11 bases and V 3 bases, and 16 bases lay outside the gene matches. The CDR3 has 18 residues. In nucleotides, the CDR3 is TGTGCCAGCAGCTTTCTAACCATCGAAGGGACAGGGGAGGCACCCCTCCACTTT. Its translation: CASSFLTIEGTGEAPLHF.

This clone has a handful of counts. Sequence at one end of the junction differs from germline and may be a read error. The CDR3 spells CSSSPSGGGGSYEQYF. In nucleotides, the CDR3 is TGTTCCAGCAGCCCCTCCGGGGGGGGAGGCTCCTACGAGCAGTACTTC. This chain uses TRBV7-9 with TRBJ2-7, with 8 bases lining up with TRBD2. CDR1 and CDR2 from the germline V gene are SEHNR and FQNEAQ (reference sequence). The CDR3 sequence is 16 residues long.

The CDR3 here is CSVGGRNHEQYF. In nucleotides, the CDR3 is TGCAGCGTTGGGGGCAGGAATCACGAGCAGTACTTC. The genes are TRBV29-1 and TRBJ2-7; TRBD1 might be the D (5 bases). Trimming took 4 bases from V and 5 from J, leaving 12 bases between them. This CDR3 spans 12 amino acids. The germline V gene encodes CDR1 SQVTM and CDR2 ANQGSEA.

This clone was observed a handful of times. The CDR3 loop reads CASTGGPNTGELFF. The CDR3 DNA is TGTGCCAGTACAGGGGGCCCTAACACCGGGGAGCTGTTTTTT. This chain links TRBV10-3 with TRBJ2-2; 9 positions match TRBD1. The CDR3 spans 14 residues. CDR1 and CDR2 from the germline V gene are ENHRY and SYGVKD. V lost 10 bases to trimming and J lost 2 bases; unmatched junction nucleotides: 5.

The gene calls are TRBV28 and TRBJ2-7; 7 nucleotides line up with TRBD2. Germline trimming cut 2 bases from V and 4 bases from J; bases unmatched to any gene: 11. The CDR3 spans 16 residues. Germline values: CDR1 MDHEN, CDR2 SYDVKM. The CDR3: CASSLPVGRGDYEQYF. The CDR3 DNA reads as TGTGCCAGCAGTTTACCAGTCGGCCGGGGGGATTACGAGCAGTACTTC.

J is TRBJ2-3 and V is TRBV5-6; D perhaps matches TRBD2 (5 bases). V lost 0 bases and J lost 0, with 11 bases in between. The V gene's germline CDR1 is SGHDT and CDR2 YYEEEE. The length of the CDR3 is 16 residues. The CDR3 DNA reads as TGTGCCAGCAGCTTGGTTAGCGCATCTAGCACAGATACGCAGTATTTT. Translating gives CASSLVSASSTDTQYF.

Concerning this clone itself: Other DNA sequences in the same sample also yield this CDR3. This chain connects TRBV9 to TRBJ1-2; maybe TRBD1 (5 bases). The CDR3 extends over 14 amino acids. The germline V gene has CDR1 SGDLS and CDR2 YYNGEE. The V end lost 0 bases, the J end lost 5 bases, and 11 bases lay between the germline ends. CDR3 loop: CASSVGQGGYGYTF. The CDR3 DNA reads as TGTGCCAGCAGCGTAGGGCAGGGAGGGTATGGCTACACCTTC.

A few counts support this clone. The chain couples TRBV18 to TRBJ2-7; TRBD1 matches 7 bases. Germline V gives CDR1 KGHSH, CDR2 LQKENI. V was clipped by 5 bases and J by 0 bases; unmatched bases: 7. The CDR3 covers 15 residues. The chain's CDR3 is CASSVPGQSSYEQYF. CDR3 sequence (DNA): TGTGCCAGCTCAGTGCCGGGACAGAGCTCCTACGAGCAGTACTTC.

V gene TRBV19 combines with J gene TRBJ1-5, with D possibly being TRBD1 (5 bases). The ends were cut back, 8 bases at V and 8 bases at J, with 25 bases in the middle. Per germline, CDR1 LNHDA and CDR2 SQIVND (reference sequence). The CDR3 runs to 16 residues. CDR3 nucleotides: TGTGCCAGTTCCCCCGTTCAGGCCCCAGGGTTAAAGCCCCAGCATTTT. Translating it yields CASSPVQAPGLKPQHF. The variable domain in full, with the rest retrieved from reference TRBV19 and TRBJ1-5, is DGGITQSPKYLFRKEGQNVTLSCEQNLNHDAMYWYRQDPGQGLRLIYYSQIVNDFQKGDIAEGYSVSREKKESFPLTVTSAQKNPTAFYLCASSPVQAPGLKPQHFGDGTRLSIL.

Here the CDR3 reads CASSYRGREQYF. The DNA for the CDR3 is TGTGCCAGCAGTTACAGGGGAAGGGAGCAGTACTTC. The chain carries TRBV28 and TRBJ2-7; 7 nucleotides match TRBD1. The CDR3 is 12 amino acids. Losses at the gene ends were 4 bases for V and 7 bases for J; bases not matched to a gene: 4. Germline-derived CDR1 and CDR2 are MDHEN and SYDVKM.

The rearrangement uses TRBV4-2 and TRBJ2-2; D not certain. The germline CDR1 and CDR2 sequences are LGHNA and YNFKEQ. Trimming removed 4 bases from V and 3 bases from J, with 9 bases in between. This CDR3 has 14 residues. CDR3 sequence: CASSPLSDTGELFF. The CDR3 region has the DNA TGTGCCAGCAGCCCCCTGTCGGACACCGGGGAGCTGTTTTTT.

This chain joins TRBV28 and TRBJ1-5; D gene uncertain. V lost 3 bases to trimming and J lost 5 bases, with 5 bases between them. CDR3 size: 12 residues. Germline CDR1 is MDHEN and CDR2 is SYDVKM. The CDR3 nucleotides are TGTGCCAGCAGTTTGTTAGATCAGCCCCAGCATTTT. This gives the protein CASSLLDQPQHF.